These 8 T cell receptor beta chains were sequenced from one sample in a study of control samples from healthy donors and cancer patients. The repertoire was sequenced with immunoSEQ multiplex PCR; TCRdb's copy has only in-frame clones and lacks some. The sample lists about 170,000 clones; 91% were seen once. Sequenced input: blood. The receptors here all came from a woman aged 30 to 39 in good health.

This chain uses TRBV6-5 with TRBJ1-6, with D uncertain. Germline loops: CDR1 MNHEY, CDR2 SVGAGI. V lost 7 bases and J lost 3, with 4 bases in between. The CDR3 extends over 12 amino acids. The DNA of the CDR3 is TGTGCCAGCAACAGCTATAATTCACCCCTCCACTTT. Protein: CASNSYNSPLHF.

For this clone: Other DNA sequences from this sample encode an identical CDR3 as well. The V gene is TRBV10-3, the J gene TRBJ1-2, with 9 bases fitting TRBD1. The J segment lost 8 bases and the V segment lost 3 bases, leaving 13 bases of the junction unmatched. The CDR3 sequence is 16 residues long. Per the germline V gene, CDR1 is ENHRY and CDR2 is SYGVKD. CDR3 DNA: TGTGCCATCAGTGATCCGGGACAGGGTCAGTTTGGGGGCTACACCTTC. Translated: CAISDPGQGQFGGYTF.

This chain connects TRBV4-2 to TRBJ1-1; 8 bases are shared with TRBD1. Unmatched junction bases numbered 1, after V lost 1 base and J lost 0 bases. The CDR3 runs 15 residues. Germline V gene lookup returns CDR1 LGHNA and CDR2 YNFKEQ. The CDR3 region has the DNA TGTGCCAGCAGCCAAGCAGGGGGCGTGAACACTGAAGCTTTCTTT. It codes for CASSQAGGVNTEAFF.

The J gene is TRBJ2-7, the V gene TRBV9, with D possibly being TRBD1 or TRBD2 (6 bases each). With 0 bases removed from V and 6 bases from J, the gap between germline ends came to 13 bases. CDR1 and CDR2 from the germline V gene are SGDLS and YYNGEE. The CDR3 is 14 amino acids. In DNA, the CDR3 is TGTGCCAGCAGCGTAGCAGGGGCGGGGCCCGAGCAGTACTTC. Its protein is CASSVAGAGPEQYF.

Notes on this clone: The same CDR3 arises from other DNA sequences in this sample as well. The chain combines TRBV7-9 with TRBJ1-2; TRBD1 matches at 9 bases. Germline CDR1 is SEHNR and CDR2 is FQNEAQ (reference sequence). The CDR3 has 15 amino acids. Unmatched junction bases numbered 4, after V lost 0 bases and J lost 5 bases. The CDR3 bases are TGTGCCAGCAGCTTAGCCACAGGGGGCGCATATGGCTACACCTTC. This sequence encodes CASSLATGGAYGYTF.

V gene TRBV2 combines with J gene TRBJ2-5; 10 bases match TRBD2. Trimming cost V 7 bases and J 4 bases; bases outside gene matches: 3. The germline gives CDR1 SNHLY, CDR2 FYNNEI. This CDR3 has 13 residues. As DNA, the CDR3 is TGTGCCAGCATCCAGCGGGAGGGAGAGACCCAGTACTTC. Translating gives CASIQREGETQYF.

The CDR3 reads CASSSSGGAGYEQYF. The CDR3 bases are TGTGCCAGCAGCTCTAGCGGGGGGGCCGGATACGAGCAGTACTTC. The J gene is TRBJ2-7, the V gene TRBV7-2; 12 nucleotides align to TRBD2. The CDR3 runs 15 residues. Unmatched junction bases numbered 5, after V lost 4 bases and J lost 4 bases. Germline V gene sequence: CDR1 SGHTA, CDR2 FQGNSA.

The chain joins TRBV18 to TRBJ1-1; D gene ambiguous. This CDR3 is built from 13 residues. Germline V lookup: CDR1 KGHSH, CDR2 LQKENI. V was clipped by 2 bases and J by 5 bases, with 9 bases between them. CDR3 DNA sequence: TGTGCCAGCTCACCAGGGGTGGGGACTGAAGCTTTCTTT. It codes for CASSPGVGTEAFF.